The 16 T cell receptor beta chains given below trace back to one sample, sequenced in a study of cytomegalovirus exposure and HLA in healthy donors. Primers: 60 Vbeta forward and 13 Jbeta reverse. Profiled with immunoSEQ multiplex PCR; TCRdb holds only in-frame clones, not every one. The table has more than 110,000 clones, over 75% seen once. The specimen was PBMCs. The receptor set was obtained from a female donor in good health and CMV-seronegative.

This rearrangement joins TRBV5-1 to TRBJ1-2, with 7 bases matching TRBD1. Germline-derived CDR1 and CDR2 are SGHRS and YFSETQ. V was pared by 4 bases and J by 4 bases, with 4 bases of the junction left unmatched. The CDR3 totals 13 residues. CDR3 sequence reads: CASSPGQAYGYTF. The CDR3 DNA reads TGCGCCAGCAGCCCAGGACAGGCCTATGGCTACACCTTC.

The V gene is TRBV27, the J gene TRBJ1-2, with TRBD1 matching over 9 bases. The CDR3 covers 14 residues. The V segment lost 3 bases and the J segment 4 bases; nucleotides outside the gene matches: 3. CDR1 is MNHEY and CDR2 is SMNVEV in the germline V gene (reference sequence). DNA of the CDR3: TGTGCCAGCAGTTTTATGGGACAGGGCTATGGCTACACCTTC. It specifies CASSFMGQGYGYTF.

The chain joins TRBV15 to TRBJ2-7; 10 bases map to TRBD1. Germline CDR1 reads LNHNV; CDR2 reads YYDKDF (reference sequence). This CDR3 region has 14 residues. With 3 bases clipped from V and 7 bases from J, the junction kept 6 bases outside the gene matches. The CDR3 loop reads CATSRGQGPPEQYF. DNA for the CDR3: TGTGCCACCAGCAGGGGACAGGGGCCCCCGGAGCAGTACTTC.

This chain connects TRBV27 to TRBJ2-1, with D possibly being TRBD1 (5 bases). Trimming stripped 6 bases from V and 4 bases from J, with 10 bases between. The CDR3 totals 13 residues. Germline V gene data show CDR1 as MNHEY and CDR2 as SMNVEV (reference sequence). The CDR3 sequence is CASSLDRYNEQFF. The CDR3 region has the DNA TGTGCCAGCAGCCTTGACAGATACAATGAGCAGTTCTTC.

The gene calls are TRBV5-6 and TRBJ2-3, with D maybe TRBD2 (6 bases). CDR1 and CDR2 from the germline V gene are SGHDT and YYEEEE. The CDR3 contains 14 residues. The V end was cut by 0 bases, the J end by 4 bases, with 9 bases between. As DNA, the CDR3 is TGTGCCAGCAGCTTGGACGGGAGTGCAGATACGCAGTATTTT. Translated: CASSLDGSADTQYF.

CDR3 residues: CASSRSSGIDTGELFF. The DNA of the CDR3 is TGCGCCAGCAGCAGATCTAGCGGGATCGACACCGGGGAGCTGTTTTTT. The rearrangement joins TRBV5-1 to TRBJ2-2; 9 bases are shared with TRBD2. With 4 bases clipped from V and 3 bases from J, the junction kept 7 bases outside the gene matches. The germline CDR1 and CDR2 sequences are SGHRS and YFSETQ. The CDR3 is made up of 16 amino acids.

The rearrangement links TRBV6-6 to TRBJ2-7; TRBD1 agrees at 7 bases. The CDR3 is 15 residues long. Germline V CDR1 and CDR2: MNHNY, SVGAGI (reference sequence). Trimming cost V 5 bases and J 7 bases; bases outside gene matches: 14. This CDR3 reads CASSVQGQLQKEQYF. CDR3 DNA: TGTGCCAGCAGTGTACAGGGGCAACTTCAAAAAGAGCAGTACTTC.

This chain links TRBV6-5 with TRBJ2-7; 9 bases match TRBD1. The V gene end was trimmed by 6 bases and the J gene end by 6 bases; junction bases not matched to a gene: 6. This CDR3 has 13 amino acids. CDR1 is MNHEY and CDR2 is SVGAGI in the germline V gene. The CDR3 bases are TGTGCCAGCAGCCGGACAGGGGCAGGCGAGCAGTACTTC. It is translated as CASSRTGAGEQYF.

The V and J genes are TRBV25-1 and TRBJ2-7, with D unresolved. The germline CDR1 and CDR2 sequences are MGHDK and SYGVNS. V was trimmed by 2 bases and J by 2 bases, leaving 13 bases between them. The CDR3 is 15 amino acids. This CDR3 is CASSESFGCPYEQYF. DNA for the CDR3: TGTGCCAGCAGTGAAAGTTTTGGCTGTCCCTACGAGCAGTACTTC.

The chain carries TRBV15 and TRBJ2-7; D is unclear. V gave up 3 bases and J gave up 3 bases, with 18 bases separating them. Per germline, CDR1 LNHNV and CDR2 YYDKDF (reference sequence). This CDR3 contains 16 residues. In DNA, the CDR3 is TGTGCCACCAGCAGCCGCCCCGGTGGTGCCGACTACGAGCAGTACTTC. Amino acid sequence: CATSSRPGGADYEQYF.

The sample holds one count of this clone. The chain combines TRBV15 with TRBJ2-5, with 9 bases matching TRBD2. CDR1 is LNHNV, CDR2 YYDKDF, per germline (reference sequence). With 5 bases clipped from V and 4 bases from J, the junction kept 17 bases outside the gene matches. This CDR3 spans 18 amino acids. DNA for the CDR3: TGTGCCACCAGCTCCCCCGTTGGGGCGGGAGGGCAAGGAGAGACCCAGTACTTC. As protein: CATSSPVGAGGQGETQYF.

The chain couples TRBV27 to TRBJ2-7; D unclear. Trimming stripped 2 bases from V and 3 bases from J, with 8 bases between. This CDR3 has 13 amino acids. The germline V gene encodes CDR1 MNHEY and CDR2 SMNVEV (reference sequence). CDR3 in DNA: TGTGCCAGCAGTTTACGGAGTGGCTACGAGCAGTACTTC. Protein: CASSLRSGYEQYF.

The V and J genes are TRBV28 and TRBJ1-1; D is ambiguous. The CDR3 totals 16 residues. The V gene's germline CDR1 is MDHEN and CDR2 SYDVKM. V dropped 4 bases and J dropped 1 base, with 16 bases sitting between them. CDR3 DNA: TGTGCCAGCAGTTCGACCTCCTCGGCGGGGAACACTGAAGCTTTCTTT. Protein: CASSSTSSAGNTEAFF.

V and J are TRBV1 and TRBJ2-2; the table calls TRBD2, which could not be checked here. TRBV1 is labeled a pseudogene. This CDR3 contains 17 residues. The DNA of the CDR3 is TGCACCAGCAGCCTACAACTACTAGCGGGAGAAACCGGGGAGCTGTTTTTT. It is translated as CTSSLQLLAGETGELFF.

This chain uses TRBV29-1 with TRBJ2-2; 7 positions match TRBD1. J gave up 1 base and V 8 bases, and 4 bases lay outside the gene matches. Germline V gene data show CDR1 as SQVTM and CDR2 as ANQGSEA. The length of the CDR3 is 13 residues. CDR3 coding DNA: TGCAGCTCCCGGGACAGGAACACCGGGGAGCTGTTTTTT. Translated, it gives CSSRDRNTGELFF.

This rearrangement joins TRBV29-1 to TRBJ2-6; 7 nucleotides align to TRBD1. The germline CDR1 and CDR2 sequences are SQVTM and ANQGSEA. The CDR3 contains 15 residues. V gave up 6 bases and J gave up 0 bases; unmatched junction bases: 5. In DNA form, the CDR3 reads TGCAGCGTGCCAAGGACAGGCTCTGGGGCCAACGTCCTGACTTTC. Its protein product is CSVPRTGSGANVLTF.